The 21 T cell receptor beta chains below were found in one sample sequenced in a study of STAT5B mutations in CD4+ large granular lymphocyte leukemia. Measured with immunoSEQ multiplex PCR; TCRdb has only the in-frame clones, and not every one. The data hold under 40,000 clones, with 78% observed a single time. Sequenced material: CD4+ T cells from blood buffy coats. The source of these receptors is a human donor in good health.

This chain joins TRBV29-1 and TRBJ1-2; 8 nucleotides match TRBD1. V trimming: 5 bases; J trimming: 4 bases; junction bases outside the gene matches: 15. The germline CDR1 and CDR2 sequences are SQVTM and ANQGSEA. There are 16 residues in the CDR3. This chain's CDR3 is CSVRDHRQGAGYGYTF. In DNA, the CDR3 is TGCAGCGTTAGGGATCATAGGCAGGGGGCTGGCTATGGCTACACCTTC. The whole variable domain, remainder taken from reference TRBV29-1 and TRBJ1-2, is SAVISQKPSRDICQRGTSLTIQCQVDSQVTMMFWYRQQPGQSLTLIATANQGSEATYESGFVIDKFPISRPNLTFSTLTVSNMSPEDSSIYLCSVRDHRQGAGYGYTFGSGTRLTVV.

V is TRBV6-5 and J is TRBJ2-1, with D perhaps matching TRBD2 (6 bases). From germline, CDR1 is MNHEY and CDR2 SVGAGI. CDR3 length: 15 residues. Trimming left V 6 bases short and J 0 bases short, with 12 bases between. The CDR3 loop reads CASRSSASSYNEQFF. CDR3 sequence (DNA): TGTGCCAGCAGATCTAGCGCGAGCTCCTACAATGAGCAGTTCTTC.

This clone was recorded a few times. This chain connects TRBV7-6 to TRBJ1-1; D unresolved. In germline, CDR1 is SGHVS, CDR2 FNYEAQ. Between the trimmed V and J ends, which lost 1 base and 1 base, there was a span of 7 bases. The CDR3 covers 14 residues. CDR3 sequence reads: CASSLDGGNTEAFF. The CDR3 DNA is TGTGCCAGCAGCTTAGATGGCGGGAACACTGAAGCTTTCTTT.

In this sample, this clone turned up a few times. The chain recombines TRBV30 with TRBJ1-1; 8 bases are a match to TRBD1. Germline assignment: CDR1 GTSNPN and CDR2 SVGIG (reference sequence). CDR3 length: 12 residues. J lost 12 bases, V lost 2 bases, and 8 bases had no gene match. The CDR3 region has the DNA TGTGCCTGGAGTTACCGGACAGGGAAGACTTTCTTT. It translates to CAWSYRTGKTFF.

The V call is TRBV19, the J call TRBJ1-1, with D possibly being TRBD1 (6 bases). This CDR3 has 14 residues. Germline values: CDR1 LNHDA, CDR2 SQIVND (reference sequence). V was clipped by 5 bases and J by 6 bases, with 16 bases between them. The CDR3, as DNA: TGTGCCAGTAGTGATACAGGGAGGTGGGCTGAAGCTTTCTTT. It encodes CASSDTGRWAEAFF.

The chain recombines TRBV11-1 with TRBJ2-1; D may be TRBD1 (5 bases). Between the trimmed V and J ends, which lost 1 base and 6 bases, there was a span of 7 bases. The CDR3 is made up of 13 amino acids. The germline V gene encodes CDR1 SGHAT and CDR2 FQDESV (reference sequence). For the CDR3, the DNA is TGTGCCAGCAGCTTAGGACAGAGCAATGAGCAGTTCTTC. As protein: CASSLGQSNEQFF.

This clone was observed a single time. The genes are TRBV11-1 and TRBJ2-7; a possible D gene is TRBD2 (5 bases). Trimming stripped 1 base from V and 7 bases from J, with 14 bases between. The CDR3 loop spans 14 amino acids. Germline V lookup: CDR1 SGHAT, CDR2 FQDESV (reference sequence). The CDR3 DNA sequence: TGTGCCAGCAGCTTAGGACGGGGATTTGGGGAGCAGTACTTC. Encoded protein: CASSLGRGFGEQYF. Variable domain in full (rest from reference TRBV11-1 and TRBJ2-7): EAEVAQSPRYKITEKSQAVAFWCDPISGHATLYWYRQILGQGPELLVQFQDESVVDDSQLPKDRFSAERLKGVDSTLKIQPAELGDSAMYLCASSLGRGFGEQYFGPGTRLTVT.

This clone has only a few counts. The chain couples TRBV7-2 to TRBJ1-1; D gene unclear. The V end was cut by 3 bases, the J end by 5 bases, with 10 bases between. The CDR3 loop spans 13 amino acids. Germline V CDR1 and CDR2: SGHTA, FQGNSA. The CDR3 DNA sequence: TGTGCCAGCAGCTTTTCGGCGCTGACTGAAGCTTTCTTT. Protein: CASSFSALTEAFF.

This chain links TRBV29-1 with TRBJ2-5; the match to TRBD1 covers 8 bases. The CDR3 is made up of 14 amino acids. CDR1 and CDR2 (germline): SQVTM, ANQGSEA. Trimming cost V 8 bases and J 5 bases; bases outside gene matches: 13. The CDR3 loop reads CSFPGQGAGETQYF. CDR3 sequence (DNA): TGCAGCTTCCCCGGGCAGGGGGCCGGGGAGACCCAGTACTTC.

The chain employs TRBV5-1 and TRBJ2-7, with TRBD1 matching over 8 bases. This CDR3 has 16 residues. V shed 4 bases and J 1 base; nucleotides not matched to a gene: 10. Germline loops: CDR1 SGHRS, CDR2 YFSETQ. CDR3 sequence (DNA): TGCGCCAGCAGCCGGGGGTGGACAGGGAAATCCTACGAGCAGTACTTC. Translating gives CASSRGWTGKSYEQYF.

The rearrangement joins TRBV10-3 to TRBJ2-3; maybe TRBD2 (7 bases). CDR1 is ENHRY and CDR2 is SYGVKD in the germline V gene. The CDR3 length is 16 residues. Trimming stripped 0 bases from V and 1 base from J, with 11 bases between. The CDR3 protein is CAISESRGGRTDTQYF. CDR3 bases: TGTGCCATCAGTGAGTCGAGGGGGGGGCGCACAGATACGCAGTATTTT.

In its sample, this clone was seen a few times. The rearrangement links TRBV30 to TRBJ1-4, with TRBD1 as a possible D gene (5 bases). V was clipped by 4 bases and J by 5 bases, with 14 bases between them. CDR1 GTSNPN and CDR2 SVGIG come from the germline V gene (reference sequence). The CDR3 runs to 14 residues. This chain's CDR3 is CAWIGGADNEKLFF. CDR3 nucleotides: TGTGCCTGGATTGGAGGGGCCGACAATGAAAAACTGTTTTTT.

The chain joins TRBV9 to TRBJ2-3; 9 bases align to TRBD2. Germline assignment: CDR1 SGDLS and CDR2 YYNGEE. V shed 2 bases and J 4 bases; nucleotides not matched to a gene: 8. This CDR3 is built from 16 residues. The CDR3 spells CASSVRAGGVADTQYF. The CDR3 region has the DNA TGTGCCAGCAGCGTGCGAGCGGGGGGCGTAGCAGATACGCAGTATTTT.

V usage is TRBV28 and J usage is TRBJ1-1; D not resolved. Per the germline V gene, CDR1 is MDHEN and CDR2 is SYDVKM. With 10 bases removed from V and 4 bases from J, the gap between germline ends came to 10 bases. This CDR3 spans 11 amino acids. The CDR3 region is CATEGATEAFF. The CDR3 nucleotides are TGTGCCACAGAGGGTGCCACTGAAGCTTTCTTT.

The chain couples TRBV6-1 to TRBJ1-4; 10 positions agree with TRBD1. Trimming removed 6 bases from V and 8 bases from J; junction bases left unmatched: 9. The CDR3 contains 15 residues. Germline CDR1 is MNHNS and CDR2 is SASEGT. CDR3: CASRGDRGRGEKLFF. CDR3 nucleotide sequence: TGTGCCAGCAGGGGGGACAGGGGAAGAGGCGAAAAACTGTTTTTT.

This clone was seen a single time. The chain joins TRBV30 to TRBJ2-7; D uncertain. CDR3 length: 11 residues. Germline lookup yields CDR1 GTSNPN and CDR2 SVGIG (reference sequence). With 0 bases removed from V and 3 bases from J, the gap between germline ends came to 3 bases. For the CDR3, the DNA is TGTGCCTGGAGTGTCGACTACGAGCAGTACTTC. As protein: CAWSVDYEQYF.

In this sample, this clone turned up a few times. V usage is TRBV2 and J usage is TRBJ1-4; no clear D gene. CDR3 length: 14 amino acids. V lost 1 base, J lost 6 bases, and 9 bases lay in between. The germline V gene has CDR1 SNHLY and CDR2 FYNNEI. The CDR3 DNA sequence: TGTGCCAGCAGTGAAGGTAACGGGGATGAAAAACTGTTTTTT. This sequence encodes CASSEGNGDEKLFF.

This clone was observed a few times. The genes are TRBV9 and TRBJ1-1; D gene uncertain. This CDR3 comprises 14 residues. CDR1 is SGDLS, CDR2 YYNGEE, per germline. Trimming took off 0 bases at V and 1 base at J, with 7 bases between the two ends. CDR3 coding DNA: TGTGCCAGCAGCGTAGGTCCGGGGAACACTGAAGCTTTCTTT. Translated: CASSVGPGNTEAFF.

The gene calls are TRBV28 and TRBJ2-2; D is uncertain. The CDR3 has 14 residues. Trimming removed 4 bases from V and 4 bases from J, with 10 bases in between. Germline loops: CDR1 MDHEN, CDR2 SYDVKM. The CDR3 DNA sequence: TGTGCCAGCAGTTATGAGGTGGGCACCGGGGAGCTGTTTTTT. Translation: CASSYEVGTGELFF.

This chain links TRBV4-3 with TRBJ2-3; the D gene is possibly TRBD2 (6 bases). This CDR3 is 13 amino acids long. Per the germline V gene, CDR1 is LGHNA and CDR2 is YSLEER. The V end was cut by 3 bases, the J end by 5 bases, with 9 bases between. Here the CDR3 DNA reads TGCGCCAGCAGCCAGACGGGACTAGATACGCAGTATTTT. Translation gives CASSQTGLDTQYF.

As to this clone: The same CDR3 also results from other DNA sequences found in this sample. V is TRBV30 and J is TRBJ1-1, with D hard to call. Germline CDR1 and CDR2: GTSNPN and SVGIG (reference sequence). V shed 7 bases and J shed 1 base, with 16 bases lying between them. CDR3 size: 14 residues. This CDR3 reads CAFNLGPQNTEAFF. Here the CDR3 DNA reads TGTGCCTTCAACCTAGGACCTCAGAACACTGAAGCTTTCTTT.